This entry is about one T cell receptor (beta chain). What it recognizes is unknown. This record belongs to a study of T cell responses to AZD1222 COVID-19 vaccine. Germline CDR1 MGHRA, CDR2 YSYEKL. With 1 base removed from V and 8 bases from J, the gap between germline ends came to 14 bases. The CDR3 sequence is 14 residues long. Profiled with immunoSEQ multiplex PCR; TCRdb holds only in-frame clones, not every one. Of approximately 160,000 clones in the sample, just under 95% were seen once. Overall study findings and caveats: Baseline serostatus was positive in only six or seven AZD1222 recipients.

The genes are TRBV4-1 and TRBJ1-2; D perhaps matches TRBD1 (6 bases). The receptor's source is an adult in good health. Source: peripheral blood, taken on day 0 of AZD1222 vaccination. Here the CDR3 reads CASSQGSHQGGYTF. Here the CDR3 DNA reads TGCGCCAGCAGCCAAGGGTCCCATCAGGGGGGCTACACCTTC.